The 10 T cell receptor beta chains presented below share a single source sample, sequenced in a study of blood T cell repertoires in COVID-19. Sequencing was performed with immunoSEQ multiplex PCR; in TCRdb, only in-frame clones are kept and a portion is missing. The top ten clones hold roughly 3.9% of a sample with over 150,000 clones, approximately 88% of them seen once. The sample was peripheral blood. These receptors were obtained from a woman aged 55-69 years who had recovered from COVID-19.

The chain has TRBV5-1 and TRBJ2-3; possibly TRBD1 for D (6 bases). Deletions cut 4 bases from V and 2 bases from J, with 11 bases between. The CDR3 has 14 residues. From germline, CDR1 is SGHRS and CDR2 YFSETQ. CDR3 in DNA: TGCGCCAGCAGCCCGGGACATCCCACAGATACGCAGTATTTT. This translates into CASSPGHPTDTQYF.

The rearrangement uses TRBV27 and TRBJ1-6, with D hard to call. The CDR3 is 14 residues long. Germline V CDR1 and CDR2: MNHEY, SMNVEV (reference sequence). V was shortened by 4 bases and J by 8 bases, with 12 bases between the two germline ends. CDR3 in amino acids: CASSSWAGDSPLHF. The CDR3 DNA reads as TGTGCCAGCAGTTCCTGGGCAGGTGATTCACCCCTCCACTTT.

This clone occurred once. V usage is TRBV5-6 and J usage is TRBJ2-2; 9 nucleotides agree with TRBD1. CDR3 length equals 18 residues. The germline CDR1 and CDR2 sequences are SGHDT and YYEEEE. Trimming removed 0 bases from V and 4 bases from J; junction bases left unmatched: 10. CDR3 bases: TGTGCCAGCAGCTTGGGACACCGGGACAGGGTAGGCACCGGGGAGCTGTTTTTT. As protein: CASSLGHRDRVGTGELFF.

The chain is built from TRBV7-9 and TRBJ1-2, with a weak D call TRBD1 (6 bases). Trimming took off 5 bases at V and 1 base at J, with 17 bases between the two ends. Germline CDR1 SEHNR, CDR2 FQNEAQ (reference sequence). The CDR3 is 16 amino acids. CDR3 in amino acids: CASSPRGAPINYGYTF. The CDR3 coding sequence is TGTGCCAGCAGCCCCCGGGGGGCCCCGATTAACTATGGCTACACCTTC.

The chain recombines TRBV9 with TRBJ2-1, with TRBD1 identical over 7 bases. The CDR3 runs 17 residues. J lost 1 base, V lost 0 bases, and 7 bases had no gene match. In germline, CDR1 is SGDLS, CDR2 YYNGEE. CDR3 bases: TGTGCCAGCAGCGTAGTCCCGGGGACAGTATCCTACAATGAGCAGTTCTTC. Translating it yields CASSVVPGTVSYNEQFF.

This chain uses TRBV28 with TRBJ2-3; 9 nucleotides match TRBD2. This CDR3 is built from 15 residues. V shed 5 bases and J 2 bases; nucleotides not matched to a gene: 5. The germline gives CDR1 MDHEN, CDR2 SYDVKM. CDR3 protein: CASSVASGTTDTQYF. CDR3 coding DNA: TGTGCCAGCAGTGTAGCTAGCGGGACCACAGATACGCAGTATTTT.

This clone has just a few counts. The chain carries TRBV4-2 and TRBJ2-1, with 7 positions matching TRBD2. With V trimmed by 4 bases and J by 7 bases, 4 bases remained unmatched. This CDR3 comprises 13 residues. Germline V gene sequence: CDR1 LGHNA, CDR2 YNFKEQ. CDR3 protein: CASSLGTKNEQFF. In DNA, the CDR3 is TGTGCCAGCAGCCTAGGGACTAAGAATGAGCAGTTCTTC.

This rearrangement joins TRBV7-8 to TRBJ1-2; the D gene is possibly TRBD1 (5 bases). This CDR3 has 14 amino acids. The germline V gene has CDR1 SGHVS and CDR2 FQNEAQ. V lost 5 bases, J lost 4 bases, and 14 bases lay in between. For the CDR3, the DNA is TGTGCCAGCAGCCCCAGACAGCCTCCCTATGGCTACACCTTC. It translates to CASSPRQPPYGYTF.

The chain recombines TRBV4-2 with TRBJ1-2, with 8 bases matching TRBD1. The junction had 3 bases not matched to a gene; V was cut back by 0 bases and J by 3 bases. This CDR3 is 15 amino acids long. Germline V gene data show CDR1 as LGHNA and CDR2 as YNFKEQ. The CDR3 sequence is CASSQERQGYYGYTF. The CDR3 bases are TGTGCCAGCAGCCAAGAACGACAGGGGTACTATGGCTACACCTTC.

This chain joins TRBV4-1 and TRBJ2-3, with 8 positions matching TRBD2. The CDR3 sequence is 14 residues long. CDR1 and CDR2 from the germline V gene are MGHRA and YSYEKL. V lost 4 bases to trimming and J lost 2 bases; unmatched junction nucleotides: 2. The CDR3 DNA sequence: TGCGCCAGCAGCCTAGCGGGGACCACAGATACGCAGTATTTT. Protein sequence: CASSLAGTTDTQYF.